This TCR beta chain was obtained from a study of blood T cell repertoires in COVID-19. Data came from immunoSEQ multiplex PCR; TCRdb stores just in-frame clones and leaves some out. In the table there are tens of thousands of clones, roughly nine tenths of which are singletons. V lost 1 base, J lost 4 bases, and 14 bases lay in between. The CDR3 totals 16 residues. Germline V gene sequence: CDR1 LNHDA, CDR2 SQIVND (reference sequence). The material sequenced was peripheral blood. The chain recombines TRBV19 with TRBJ1-5, with D hard to call. The TCR was taken from a man aged 45-65 years with acute or convalescent COVID-19. The CDR3 coding sequence is TGTGCCAGTAGTATAGCAGGCAGGTTTGGGAATCAGCCCCAGCATTTT. As protein: CASSIAGRFGNQPQHF.